Shown below are 17 T cell receptor beta chains from a single sample sequenced in a study of T cells after yellow fever vaccination. TCRdb re-derived calls from the 5' RACE reads in MiXCR, one entry per CDR3 protein. The repertoire consists of 150,000 to 200,000 distinct CDR3 sequences, with roughly 6.2% occurring once and the leading ten covering about 2.8%. Sequencing used CD4+ T cells sorted from PBMCs, obtained on the day of the first yellow fever vaccination. The receptors derive from a man aged 18 to 29 who received the YFV17D yellow fever vaccine.

This clonotype was counted between two and nine times. The rearrangement links TRBV4-3 to TRBJ1-5; D may be TRBD1 (6 bases). The CDR3 runs to 16 residues. Germline CDR1 reads LGHNA; CDR2 reads YSLEER. Trimming took 1 base from V and 4 from J, leaving 14 bases between them. CDR3 bases: TGCGCCAGCAGCCAAGGTTGGGGGGACATAAATCAGCCCCAGCATTTT. Translation gives CASSQGWGDINQPQHF.

V and J are TRBV20-1 and TRBJ2-2; possible D gene TRBD2, 6 bases. CDR3 length: 16 residues. V was clipped by 0 bases and J by 1 base, with 12 bases between them. Germline CDR1 reads DFQATT; CDR2 reads SNEGSKA (reference sequence). The CDR3: CSARDWLAMNTGELFF. In DNA form, the CDR3 reads TGCAGTGCTAGAGATTGGCTAGCGATGAACACCGGGGAGCTGTTTTTT.

This clonotype was seen a few times. V and J are TRBV4-3 and TRBJ1-5, with 7 bases lining up with TRBD1. V was pared by 1 base and J by 5 bases, with 5 bases of the junction left unmatched. The CDR3 is made up of 15 amino acids. CDR1 and CDR2 (germline): LGHNA, YSLEER. The CDR3 DNA reads as TGCGCCAGCAGCCAAGGTATTCAGGGGGATCAGCCCCAGCATTTT. This codes for CASSQGIQGDQPQHF.

The chain is built from TRBV6-6 and TRBJ2-4; 7 positions agree with TRBD2. The germline V gene encodes CDR1 MNHNY and CDR2 SVGAGI (reference sequence). The CDR3 sequence is 12 residues long. V lost 5 bases and J lost 9; bases outside the gene matches: 4. The CDR3 region has the DNA TGTGCCAGCAGTCGGGGGGTAGGCATTCAGTACTTC. Translation gives CASSRGVGIQYF.

This clonotype was seen ten or more times. CDR3 bases: TGCGCCAGCACGGGGGACACCCAAGAGACCCAGTACTTC. This codes for CASTGDTQETQYF. The chain is built from TRBV5-1 and TRBJ2-5; possibly TRBD1 or TRBD2 for D (6 bases each). Germline CDR1 reads SGHRS; CDR2 reads YFSETQ. The V end was cut by 6 bases, the J end by 1 base, with 10 bases between. CDR3 length: 13 residues.

This clonotype was counted ten times or more. The chain employs TRBV11-3 and TRBJ2-1; possible D gene TRBD1, 5 bases. The germline gives CDR1 SGHNT, CDR2 YENEEA. V was clipped by 3 bases and J by 8 bases, with 8 bases between them. The CDR3 has 12 amino acids. The CDR3 protein is CASSFQGHEQFF. In nucleotides, the CDR3 is TGTGCCAGCAGCTTCCAGGGTCATGAGCAGTTCTTC.

This clonotype was recorded at least ten times. The V gene is TRBV3-1, the J gene TRBJ2-3, with no clear D. There are 15 residues in the CDR3. V lost 0 bases to trimming and J lost 3 bases, with 10 bases between them. The germline gives CDR1 LGHDT, CDR2 YNNKEL (reference sequence). Here the CDR3 DNA reads TGTGCCAGCAGCCAAGAATCTTTATCGACAGATACGCAGTATTTT. This encodes CASSQESLSTDTQYF.

This clonotype was found many times. The chain combines TRBV2 with TRBJ2-3; D remains unclear. Trimming took 4 bases from V and 0 from J, leaving 11 bases between them. Germline V CDR1 and CDR2: SNHLY, FYNNEI. The CDR3 loop spans 15 amino acids. CDR3 loop: CASSARPGSTDTQYF. The CDR3 bases are TGTGCCAGCAGTGCACGACCCGGTAGCACAGATACGCAGTATTTT.

This chain uses TRBV6-1 with TRBJ1-1; D is possibly TRBD1 (5 bases). V was pared by 9 bases and J by 1 base, with 12 bases between. Germline V gene data show CDR1 as MNHNS and CDR2 as SASEGT. This CDR3 has 13 amino acids. As DNA, the CDR3 is TGTGCCAGTTACTACGGGGGGAACACTGAAGCTTTCTTT. Its protein product is CASYYGGNTEAFF.

There are many counts of this clonotype. This sequence joins TRBV6-5 and TRBJ1-5; D call uncertain. Trimming left V 0 bases short and J 4 bases short, with 7 bases between. CDR1 is MNHEY, CDR2 SVGAGI, per germline. The CDR3 is 14 amino acids. The CDR3 sequence is CASSYSAANQPQHF. The DNA for the CDR3 is TGTGCCAGCAGTTACTCAGCGGCAAATCAGCCCCAGCATTTT.

This chain joins TRBV10-3 and TRBJ2-3; 9 bases agree with TRBD2. This CDR3 contains 15 residues. Germline values: CDR1 ENHRY, CDR2 SYGVKD. Trimming removed 5 bases from V and 4 bases from J; junction bases left unmatched: 7. This chain's CDR3 is CAISMTAGGSDTQYF. The DNA of the CDR3 is TGTGCCATCAGTATGACGGCGGGAGGGTCAGATACGCAGTATTTT.

This clonotype was seen ten or more times. J is TRBJ1-1 and V is TRBV29-1, with 8 nucleotides matching TRBD1. The trim removed 7 bases at V and 3 bases at J, leaving 4 bases unmatched. CDR3 length: 12 residues. CDR1 SQVTM and CDR2 ANQGSEA come from the germline V gene. CDR3 in DNA: TGCAGCGCCGGGACAGGACACACTGAAGCTTTCTTT. Residues: CSAGTGHTEAFF.

This clonotype was observed at least ten times. The genes are TRBV28 and TRBJ2-1; D not certain. The CDR3 covers 14 residues. In germline, CDR1 is MDHEN, CDR2 SYDVKM. Trimming removed 3 bases at V and 1 base at J, with 7 bases between. This chain's CDR3 is CASSFTESYNEQFF. The CDR3 nucleotides read TGTGCCAGCAGTTTTACAGAGTCCTACAATGAGCAGTTCTTC.

This clonotype was counted between two and nine times. The rearrangement joins TRBV5-5 to TRBJ1-5, with D unresolved. The V and J ends lost 0 bases and 3 bases respectively, with 10 bases between them. CDR3 length equals 15 residues. The germline V gene has CDR1 SGHKS and CDR2 YYEKEE (reference sequence). DNA for the CDR3: TGTGCCAGCAGCTTGGACATCAGATACAATCAGCCCCAGCATTTT. Protein product: CASSLDIRYNQPQHF.

This clonotype was recorded at least ten times. The rearrangement joins TRBV7-3 to TRBJ2-2, with 9 bases fitting TRBD2. Germline values: CDR1 SGHTA, CDR2 FQGTGA. The CDR3 is made up of 16 amino acids. V dropped 6 bases and J dropped 6; count of bases not matched to a gene: 11. The CDR3 is CASRPPGLAVAGELFF. The DNA for the CDR3 is TGTGCCAGCAGGCCACCGGGACTAGCTGTCGCCGGGGAGCTGTTTTTT. The full variable domain, rest sourced from reference TRBV7-3 and TRBJ2-2, is GAGVSQTPSNKVTEKGKYVELRCDPISGHTALYWYRQSLGQGPEFLIYFQGTGAADDSGLPNDRFFAVRPEGSVSTLKIQRTERGDSAVYLCASRPPGLAVAGELFFGEGSRLTVL.

The chain joins TRBV6-1 to TRBJ1-2; 7 positions agree with TRBD1. The length of the CDR3 is 15 residues. Losses at the gene ends were 3 bases for V and 4 bases for J; bases not matched to a gene: 8. Per the germline V gene, CDR1 is MNHNS and CDR2 is SASEGT. For the CDR3, the DNA is TGTGCCAGCAGTGAGGGACAGCTCTTTACCTATGGCTACACCTTC. Translated, it gives CASSEGQLFTYGYTF.

Details on this clonotype: This clone may be a read error of a much larger clone one base away. The chain joins TRBV4-3 to TRBJ2-7; D is possibly TRBD2 (7 bases). The CDR3 length is 13 residues. From germline, CDR1 is LGHNA and CDR2 YSLEER. The CDR3 here is CTSSQDRGGEQYF. CDR3 DNA sequence: TGCACCAGCAGCCAAGATAGGGGGGGCGAGCAGTACTTC.